This record covers a single T cell receptor (beta chain). Its recognized antigen is unknown. No qualities accompany the bases; no much larger clone lies one base away. Based on the germline V gene, the CDR1 and CDR2 sequences are SGHTA and FQGNSA. Reading from cysteine to phenylalanine, the CDR3 counts 14 amino acids. Of all the DNA, just the CDR3 is kept, 42 bases in frame from base 1. The germline ends are 13 bases apart after V is trimmed by 6 bases and J by 2 bases. The sample originates from a study of blood T cell repertoires in COVID-19 (dated by TCRdb to the early 2020s). Context from the whole study: Samples from collaborators originated in the United States, Italy and Spain and spanned both the acute and convalescent phases of COVID-19. The prospective study material was composed of cDNA or gDNA derived from T cells, B-cell-depleted T cells, or PBMCs. A de-identified subject ID, COVID-19 status, age in years and sex were almost always included in the sample metadata. Samples were obtained from the ongoing ImmuneRACE study (first 160 participants) and from about 1,300 subjects provided by 6 global collaborators. Where HLA class I and class II types were available, the types were taken from metadata supplied by the sample provider, not from assay-based typing. The repertoires were released in a freely available public database intended as a resource for research on the immune response to SARS-CoV-2. The dataset comprised deeply sampled blood TCRbeta repertoires from subjects exposed to, actively infected with, or recovered from COVID-19.

TCRbeta CDR3 regions were amplified from genomic DNA using the immunoSEQ Assay, a bias-controlled multiplex PCR. The paper's processing steps were these. The number of nucleated cells in each sample was estimated by amplification of reference gene primers within the assay. Sequence reads were collapsed and filtered to measure the absolute abundance of every unique TCRbeta CDR3 rearrangement. Productive Simpson clonality was computed per sample as the square root of Simpson's diversity index over productive rearrangements. Imported from immuneACCESS, the table was reduced by TCRdb to in-frame sequences with V and J called. These copies leave out some clones; in studies compared against another copy, an unresolved V gene accounts for under half, and the cause of the remainder is not known. From that table come the V and J calls and clone size; the DNA was used to work out D and trimming. The sample table contains some 350,000 clones; only one count was recorded for 88% of them. The ten most abundant clones make up 6% to 8% of the sample.

Broad study findings and their caveats: Clinical and demographic metadata were provided uncurated, with the amount varying by source and participant.

In Seattle, one collaborating source enrolled patients while the infection was active and tracked those patients longitudinally over the course of disease. Whole blood was collected in K2EDTA tubes by collaborating institutions according to the institutions' own protocols. Collaborator samples were shipped for TCRbeta analysis as frozen whole blood, isolated PBMCs, or DNA extracted from either sample type. The receptor was isolated from a woman in her 70s with COVID-19, enrolled during active disease. Sequencing was performed on peripheral blood. The sequence is built from TRBV7-2 and TRBJ1-1; the D gene cannot be named for sure. The CDR3 protein: CASSLQYSNTEAFF. In nucleotide form, the sequence is TGTGCCAGCAGTCTACAGTACTCCAACACTGAAGCTTTCTTT.